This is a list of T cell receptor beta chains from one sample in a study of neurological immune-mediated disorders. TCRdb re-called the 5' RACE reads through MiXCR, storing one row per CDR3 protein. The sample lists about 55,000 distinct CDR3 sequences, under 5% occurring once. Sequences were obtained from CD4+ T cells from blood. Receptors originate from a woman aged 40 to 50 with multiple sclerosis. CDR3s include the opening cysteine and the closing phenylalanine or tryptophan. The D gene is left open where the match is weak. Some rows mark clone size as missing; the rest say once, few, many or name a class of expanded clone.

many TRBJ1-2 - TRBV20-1 TGCAGTCCCACGCGGAGAGGAGCATCTAACTATGGCTACACCTTC CSPTRRGASNYGYTF
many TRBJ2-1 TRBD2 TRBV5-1 TGCGCCAGCAGCGGCGGGGGGAGCTCCTACAATGAGCAGTTCTTC CASSGGGSSYNEQFF
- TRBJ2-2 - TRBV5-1 TGCGCCAGCAGCCTGGGGCCCCCTCGGGACACCGGGGAGCTGTTTTTT CASSLGPPRDTGELFF
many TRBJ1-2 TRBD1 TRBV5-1 TGCGCCAGCAGCTGGGACAGGGAATCCTATGGCTACACCTTC CASSWDRESYGYTF
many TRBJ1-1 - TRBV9 TGTGCCAGCAGCGGCTCAGTGAACACTGAAGCTTTCTTT CASSGSVNTEAFF
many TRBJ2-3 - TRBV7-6 TGTGCCAGCAGCTTACATCCGGGCACAGATACGCAGTATTTT CASSLHPGTDTQYF
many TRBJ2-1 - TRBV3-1 TGTGCCAGCAGCCAAGAGGGACAAAAAGAGCAGTTCTTC CASSQEGQKEQFF
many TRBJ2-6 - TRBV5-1 TGCGCCAGCAGCTTGGCAGCTGCTGGGGCCAACGTCCTGACTTTC CASSLAAAGANVLTF
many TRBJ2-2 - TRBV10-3 TGTGCCATCAGTGAGTTCGGGCTGTCCTCGTCCGGGGAGCTGTTTTTT CAISEFGLSSSGELFF
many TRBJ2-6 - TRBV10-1 TGCGCCAGCAGCGAGGGGGGGTCCGGGGCCAACGTCCTGACTTTC CASSEGGSGANVLTF
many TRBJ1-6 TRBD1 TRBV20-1 TGCAGTGCTAGGGATTCCAGGGGGCCGGGTTCACCCCTCCACTTT CSARDSRGPGSPLHF
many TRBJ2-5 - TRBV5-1 TGCGCCAGCACCCGAGGGGGGGTAGGAGAGACCCAGTACTTC CASTRGGVGETQYF
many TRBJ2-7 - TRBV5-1 TGCGCCAGCAGCTATCGACTAGAAGGGTCCTACGAGCAGTACTTC CASSYRLEGSYEQYF
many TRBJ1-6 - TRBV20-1 TGCAGTGCTAGTGACCCGACTGGAGGCCAAAAAAATTCACCCCTCCACTTT CSASDPTGGQKNSPLHF
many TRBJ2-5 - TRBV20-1 TGCAGTGCTAATGAAGAGACCCAGTACTTC CSANEETQYF
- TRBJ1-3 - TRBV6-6 TGTGCCAGCAGCCGCCCGTCTGGCGGAAACACCATATATTTT CASSRPSGGNTIYF
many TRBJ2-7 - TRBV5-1 TGCGCCAGCAGCTTGGCCGGCCAGGGCTACGAGCAGTACTTC CASSLAGQGYEQYF
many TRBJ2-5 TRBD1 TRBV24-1 TGTGCCACCAGTGATCCCCAGGGGGCCGGGGAGACCCAGTACTTC CATSDPQGAGETQYF
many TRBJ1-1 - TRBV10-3 TGTGCCATCAGTGAACGAGGGCAGGACACTGAAGCTTTCTTT CAISERGQDTEAFF
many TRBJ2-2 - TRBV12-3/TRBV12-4 TGTGCCAGCAGTTTAATGAACACCGGGGAGCTGTTTTTT CASSLMNTGELFF
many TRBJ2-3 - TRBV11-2 TGTGCCAGCAGCTTTCGGACAACCTCTAGCACAGATACGCAGTATTTT CASSFRTTSSTDTQYF
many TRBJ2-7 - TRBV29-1 TGCAGCGTTGCCGGGTTCCAGAACTACGAGCAGTACTTC CSVAGFQNYEQYF
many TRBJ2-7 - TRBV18 TGTGCCAGCTCACCACCGGGAACCGTCGGTTCCTACGAGCAGTACTTC CASSPPGTVGSYEQYF
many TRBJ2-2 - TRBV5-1 TGCGCCAGCAGCTTGACAGCCTCGAACACCGGGGAGCTGTTTTTT CASSLTASNTGELFF
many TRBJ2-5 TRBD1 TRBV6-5 TGTGCCAGCAGAGTATTGGGACAGGGGCAAGAGACCCAGTACTTC CASRVLGQGQETQYF
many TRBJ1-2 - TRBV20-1 TGCAGTGCTTCCTCACGAGGGGGTCGAGGTGGCTACACCTTC CSASSRGGRGGYTF
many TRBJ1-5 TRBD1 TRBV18 TGTGCCAGCTCACTATCCGGGACAGGTACTAATCAGCCCCAGCATTTT CASSLSGTGTNQPQHF
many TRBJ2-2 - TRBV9 TGTGCCAGCAGCCCCCCCCGGATCGGGGGGCGCACCGGGGAGCTGTTTTTT CASSPPRIGGRTGELFF
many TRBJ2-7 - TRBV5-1 TGCGCCAGCAGCTTGGGTCCCCGGAGGGGACAGACCTACGAGCAGTACTTC CASSLGPRRGQTYEQYF
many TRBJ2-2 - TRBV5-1 TGCGCCAGCAGCCGGGGACCGAAGAACACCGGGGAGCTGTTTTTT CASSRGPKNTGELFF
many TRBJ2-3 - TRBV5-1 TGCGCCAGCAGCTTGGGCAGGGGTGGAAGCACAGATACGCAGTATTTT CASSLGRGGSTDTQYF
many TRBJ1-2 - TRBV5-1 TGCGCCAGCAGCCCGGACAGTAACTATGGCTACACCTTC CASSPDSNYGYTF
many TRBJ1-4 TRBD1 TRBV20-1 TGCAGTGCTAGGGACAGGGGTTGGGAAAAACTGTTTTTT CSARDRGWEKLFF
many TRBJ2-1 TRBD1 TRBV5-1 TGCGCCAGCAGCCCCGGGACAGGGGCTTACAATGAGCAGTTCTTC CASSPGTGAYNEQFF
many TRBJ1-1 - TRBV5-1 TGCGCCAGCAGCTTGGAGGGGGGACGGAACACTGAAGCTTTCTTT CASSLEGGRNTEAFF
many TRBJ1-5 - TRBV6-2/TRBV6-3 TGTGCCAGCACAGGGGGCAATCAGCCCCAGCATTTT CASTGGNQPQHF
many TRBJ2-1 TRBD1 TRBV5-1 TGCGCCAGCACCGTGCATGCTCAGACAGGGGGGTATGAGCAGTTCTTC CASTVHAQTGGYEQFF
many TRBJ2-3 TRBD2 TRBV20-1 TGCAGTGCTGGCCTCGGGACTAGATTACGGTACACGCAGTATTTT CSAGLGTRLRYTQYF
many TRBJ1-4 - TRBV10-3 TGTGCCACCAGGGGAGAGGCTAATGAAAAACTGTTTTTT CATRGEANEKLFF
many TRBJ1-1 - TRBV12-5 TGTGCTAGTGGAAAACAGATGGTGATTATCAATGAAGCTTTCTTT CASGKQMVIINEAFF
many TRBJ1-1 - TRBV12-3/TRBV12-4 TGTGCCAGCAGTTCTGGGATACAGGGCATGGCTTTCTTT CASSSGIQGMAFF
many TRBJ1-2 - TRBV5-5 TGTGCCAGCAGTTGGACCTCGGGAACAGGGCTATGGGGCTACACCTTC CASSWTSGTGLWGYTF